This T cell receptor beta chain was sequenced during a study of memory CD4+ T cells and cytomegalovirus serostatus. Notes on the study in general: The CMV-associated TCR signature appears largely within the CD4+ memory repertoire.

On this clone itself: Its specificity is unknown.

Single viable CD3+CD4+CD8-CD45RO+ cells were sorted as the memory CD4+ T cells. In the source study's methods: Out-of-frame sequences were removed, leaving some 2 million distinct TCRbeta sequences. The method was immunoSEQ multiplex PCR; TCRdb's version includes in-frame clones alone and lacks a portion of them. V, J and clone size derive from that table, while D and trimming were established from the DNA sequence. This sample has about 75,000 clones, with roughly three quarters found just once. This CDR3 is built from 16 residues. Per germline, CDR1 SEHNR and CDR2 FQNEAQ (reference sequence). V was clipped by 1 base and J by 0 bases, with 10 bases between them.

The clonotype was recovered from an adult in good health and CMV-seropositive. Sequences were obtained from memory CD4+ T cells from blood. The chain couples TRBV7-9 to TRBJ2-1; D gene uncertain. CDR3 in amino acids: CASSLGALGSYNEQFF. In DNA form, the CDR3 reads TGTGCCAGCAGCTTAGGGGCCTTGGGCTCCTACAATGAGCAGTTCTTC.